The clone carrying this T cell receptor (beta chain) was seen more than once but under ten times. What it binds is unknown. The source of the sample is a study of beta chain features in type 1 diabetes. The overall study: The patients were much like the healthy donors in age, gender and cell yields.

Germline assignment: CDR1 SGHTA and CDR2 FQGTGA. This CDR3 spans 15 amino acids. Trimming shortened V by 5 bases and J by 0 bases, and 14 bases separated the two germline ends. Broader study findings: Possible PCR preference for shorter templates applied equally to patients and controls.

Sequenced material consisted of expressed TCRB transcripts (all of the isolated RNA was reverse transcribed). Some clones are missing from TCRdb's copy, which holds only in-frame ones; the method was immunoSEQ multiplex PCR. The profile covers roughly 300,000 clones, with 6.5% to 10% appearing a single time and around 0.45% taken by the ten largest. The sample comprised central memory CD4+ T cells from blood. This rearrangement joins TRBV7-3 to TRBJ2-7; tentative D call: TRBD1 (7 bases). The clonotype comes from a woman aged 18-29 years in good health. CDR3 in DNA: TGTGCCAGCAGCCGGCAGGGGGGTAACTCCTACGAGCAGTACTTC. Protein sequence: CASSRQGGNSYEQYF. The variable domain in full, with the rest retrieved from reference TRBV7-3 and TRBJ2-7, is GAGVSQTPSNKVTEKGKYVELRCDPISGHTALYWYRQSLGQGPEFLIYFQGTGAADDSGLPNDRFFAVRPEGSVSTLKIQRTERGDSAVYLCASSRQGGNSYEQYFGPGTRLTVT.